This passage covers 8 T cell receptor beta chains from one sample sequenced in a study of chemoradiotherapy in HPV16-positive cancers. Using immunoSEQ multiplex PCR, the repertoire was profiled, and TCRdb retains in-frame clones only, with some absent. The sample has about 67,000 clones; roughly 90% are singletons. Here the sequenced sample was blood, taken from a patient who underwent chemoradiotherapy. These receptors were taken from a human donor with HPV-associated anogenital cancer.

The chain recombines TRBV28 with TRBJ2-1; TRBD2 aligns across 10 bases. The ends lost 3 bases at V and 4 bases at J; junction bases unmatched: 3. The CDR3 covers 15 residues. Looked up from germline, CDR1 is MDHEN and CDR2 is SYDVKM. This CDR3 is CASSLASGGYNEQFF. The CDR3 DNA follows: TGTGCCAGCAGTTTGGCTAGCGGGGGTTACAATGAGCAGTTCTTC.

CDR3: CASSIGGARETQYF. CDR3 nucleotide sequence: TGTGCCAGCAGCATCGGGGGGGCACGGGAGACCCAGTACTTC. This sequence joins TRBV11-2 and TRBJ2-5, with 8 nucleotides matching TRBD2. The germline gives CDR1 SGHAT, CDR2 FQNNGV. The CDR3 has 14 residues. Trimming cost V 5 bases and J 5 bases; bases outside gene matches: 7.

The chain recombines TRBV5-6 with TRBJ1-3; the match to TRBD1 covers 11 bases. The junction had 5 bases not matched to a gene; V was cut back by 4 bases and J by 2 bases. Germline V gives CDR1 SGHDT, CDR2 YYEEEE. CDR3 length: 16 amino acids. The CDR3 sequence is CASSRRDRGAGNTIYF. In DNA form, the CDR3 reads TGTGCCAGCAGCCGAAGGGACAGGGGGGCTGGAAACACCATATATTTT.

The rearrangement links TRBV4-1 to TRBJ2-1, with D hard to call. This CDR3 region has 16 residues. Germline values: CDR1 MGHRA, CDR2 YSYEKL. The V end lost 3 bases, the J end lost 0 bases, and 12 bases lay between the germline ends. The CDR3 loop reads CASSQGWVSSYNEQFF. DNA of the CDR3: TGCGCCAGCAGCCAGGGGTGGGTGAGCTCCTACAATGAGCAGTTCTTC.

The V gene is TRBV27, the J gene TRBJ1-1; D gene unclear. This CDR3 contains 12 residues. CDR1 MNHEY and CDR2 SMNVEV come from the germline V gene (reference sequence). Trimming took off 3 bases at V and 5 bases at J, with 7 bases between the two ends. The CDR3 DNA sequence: TGTGCCAGCAGTTTCAGTGGAACTGAAGCTTTCTTT. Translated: CASSFSGTEAFF.

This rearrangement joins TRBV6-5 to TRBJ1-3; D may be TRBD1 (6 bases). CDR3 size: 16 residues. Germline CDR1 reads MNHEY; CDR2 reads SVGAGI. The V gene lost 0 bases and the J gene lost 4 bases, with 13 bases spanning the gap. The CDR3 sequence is CASSYSNRATGNTIYF. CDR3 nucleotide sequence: TGTGCCAGCAGTTACTCTAACAGGGCAACGGGAAACACCATATATTTT.

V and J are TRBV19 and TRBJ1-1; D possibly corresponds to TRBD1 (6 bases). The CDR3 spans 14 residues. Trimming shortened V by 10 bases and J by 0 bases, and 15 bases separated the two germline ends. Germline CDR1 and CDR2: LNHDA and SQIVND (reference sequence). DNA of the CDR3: TGTGCCACTGCAATCGGACAGATGAACACTGAAGCTTTCTTT. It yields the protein CATAIGQMNTEAFF.

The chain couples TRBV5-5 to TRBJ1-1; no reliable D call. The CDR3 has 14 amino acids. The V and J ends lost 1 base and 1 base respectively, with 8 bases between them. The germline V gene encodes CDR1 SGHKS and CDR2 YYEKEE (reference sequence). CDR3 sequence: CASSLIGRNTEAFF. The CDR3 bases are TGTGCCAGCAGCTTGATAGGGCGGAACACTGAAGCTTTCTTT.